This T cell receptor beta chain originates from a study of blood T cell repertoires in COVID-19. Study in general: Collection of acute and convalescent COVID-19 samples took place in the United States, Italy and Spain. T cells, B-cell-depleted T cells, or PBMCs provided the cDNA or gDNA that served as material.

The V gene lost 7 bases and the J gene lost 4 bases, with 10 bases spanning the gap. CDR1 and CDR2 (germline): SNHLY, FYNNEI. The CDR3 contains 13 residues. In the original processing: Estimation of nucleated cell counts was performed using reference gene primer amplification. The data were produced by immunoSEQ multiplex PCR, yet TCRdb's version contains in-frame clones alone and is incomplete. Clonal size and the V and J genes are those of that table, whereas D and trimming came from the DNA. The data show under 250,000 clones, around 83% seen once. The gene calls are TRBV2 and TRBJ1-4, with D maybe TRBD1 (5 bases). Specimen: peripheral blood. The TCR was taken from a middle-aged man with active or convalescent COVID-19. The CDR3 loop is CASIGHNNEKLFF. DNA for the CDR3: TGTGCCAGCATCGGACATAATAATGAAAAACTGTTTTTT. The full variable domain, in which reference TRBV2 and TRBJ1-4 provide the parts outside the CDR3, is EPEVTQTPSHQVTQMGQEVILRCVPISNHLYFYWYRQILGQKVEFLVSFYNNEISEKSEIFDDQFSVERPDGSNFTLKIRSTKLEDSAMYFCASIGHNNEKLFFGSGTQLSVL.